This T cell receptor beta chain stems from a study of blood T cell repertoires in COVID-19. Study as a whole: Acute and convalescent COVID-19 specimens originated in the United States, Italy and Spain. T cells, B-cell-depleted T cells, or PBMCs supplied cDNA or gDNA.

V was clipped by 0 bases and J by 7 bases, with 10 bases between them. The CDR3 length is 14 residues. The V gene's germline CDR1 is MNHEY and CDR2 SVGEGT. Under the authors' procedure: Reference gene primer amplification gave nucleated cell count estimates. Measured with immunoSEQ multiplex PCR; TCRdb has only the in-frame clones, and not every one. The DNA gave D and trimming, while V, J and clone size come from that table. The table lists roughly 130,000 clones, more than 70% of them singletons. Sequences were obtained from peripheral blood. This TCR derives from a woman in her sixties or seventies with acute or convalescent COVID-19. The chain uses TRBV6-2 or TRBV6-3 and TRBJ2-1, with D perhaps TRBD2 (6 bases). The CDR3 region has the DNA TGTGCCAGCAGTTACTCCTATGCGGGGAATGAGCAGTTCTTC. Its translation is CASSYSYAGNEQFF.